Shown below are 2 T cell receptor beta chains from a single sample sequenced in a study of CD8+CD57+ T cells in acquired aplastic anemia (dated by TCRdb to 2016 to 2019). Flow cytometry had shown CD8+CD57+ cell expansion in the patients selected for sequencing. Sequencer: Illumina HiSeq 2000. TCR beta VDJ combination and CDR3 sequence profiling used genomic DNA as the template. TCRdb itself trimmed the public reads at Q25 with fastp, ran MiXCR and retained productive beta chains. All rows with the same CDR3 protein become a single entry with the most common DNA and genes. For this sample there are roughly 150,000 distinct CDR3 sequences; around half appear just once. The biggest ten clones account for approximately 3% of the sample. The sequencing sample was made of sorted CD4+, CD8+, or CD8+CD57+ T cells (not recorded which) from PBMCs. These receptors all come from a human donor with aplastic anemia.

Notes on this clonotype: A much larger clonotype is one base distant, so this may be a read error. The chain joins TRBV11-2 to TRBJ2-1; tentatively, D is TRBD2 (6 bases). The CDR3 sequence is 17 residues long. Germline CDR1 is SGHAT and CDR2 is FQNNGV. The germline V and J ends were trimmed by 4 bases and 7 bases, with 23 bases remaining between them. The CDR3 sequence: CASSSLARGSGGNEQFF. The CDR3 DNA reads TGTGCCAGCAGCTCCCTAGCGAGAGGAAGTGGTGGGAATGAGCAGTTCTTC.

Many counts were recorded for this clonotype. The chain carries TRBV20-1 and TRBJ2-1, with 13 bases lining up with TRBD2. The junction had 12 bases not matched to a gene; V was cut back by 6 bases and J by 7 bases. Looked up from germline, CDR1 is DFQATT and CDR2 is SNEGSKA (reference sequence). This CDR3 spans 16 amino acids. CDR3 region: CSATGTSGIVMNEQFF. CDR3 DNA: TGCAGTGCAACCGGGACTAGCGGGATTGTCATGAATGAGCAGTTCTTC.